The source of this T cell receptor beta chain is a study of T cell repertoires in cytomegalovirus infection. Study background: Matching HLA type and CMV infection were both indicated by public TCR beta signatures.

Using its own MiXCR run on the reads, TCRdb lists one record per CDR3 protein. This table has over 200,000 distinct CDR3 sequences, roughly an eighth appearing once. The V and J ends lost 5 bases and 9 bases, in that order; junction bases with no gene match: 10. This CDR3 has 16 amino acids. Germline CDR1 LNHDA, CDR2 SQIVND (reference sequence). Findings of the study overall: CMV-specific HLA-C-restricted TCR beta clonotypes dominated the ex vivo response.

This clonotype was observed a few times. The antigen is unknown. Sequencing was done on a sample of PBMCs. This clonotype was obtained from a human donor in good health (CMV status not recorded). Some clones in this sample may be carry-over from other donors' samples. V and J are TRBV19 and TRBJ1-6; 10 nucleotides agree with TRBD1. The CDR3 loop reads CASSATAGTGASPLHF. The CDR3 bases are TGTGCCAGTAGTGCAACCGCCGGGACAGGGGCTTCACCCCTCCACTTT. The full variable domain, rest sourced from reference TRBV19 and TRBJ1-6, is DGGITQSPKYLFRKEGQNVTLSCEQNLNHDAMYWYRQDPGQGLRLIYYSQIVNDFQKGDIAEGYSVSREKKESFPLTVTSAQKNPTAFYLCASSATAGTGASPLHFGNGTRLTVT.